Following are 17 T cell receptor beta chains from one sample sequenced in a study of CD8+ T cells in alopecia areata. The treatment is: oral pan-JAK inhibitor, 5-10 mg twice daily. TCR sequencing used cDNA made by reverse transcription of extracted RNA. The data were produced by immunoSEQ multiplex PCR, yet TCRdb's version contains in-frame clones alone and is incomplete. The sample has about 220,000 clones; around 57% are singletons. Sequencing was performed on CD4+ T cells sorted from blood, taken at week 4, from a patient treated with tofacitinib. The receptors originated from a human donor with alopecia areata.

CDR3 loop: CASSLYGLETQYF. For the CDR3, the DNA is TGTGCCAGCAGCTTATACGGCCTGGAGACCCAGTACTTC. This sequence joins TRBV7-3 and TRBJ2-5; no definite D call. Trimming pared 2 bases from V and 5 bases from J, leaving 9 bases between. There are 13 residues in the CDR3. Germline CDR1 SGHTA, CDR2 FQGTGA.

This clone has more than one count but fewer than ten. The chain combines TRBV10-3 with TRBJ1-2, with unresolved D. Per the germline V gene, CDR1 is ENHRY and CDR2 is SYGVKD. The V end was cut by 0 bases, the J end by 8 bases, with 13 bases between. The CDR3 is 14 amino acids. CDR3 coding DNA: TGTGCCATCAGTGAGTCTCGCGTAGGAGGCGGCTACACCTTC. Protein sequence: CAISESRVGGGYTF.

The V call is TRBV7-2, the J call TRBJ2-3; perhaps TRBD2 as D (6 bases). Germline CDR1 reads SGHTA; CDR2 reads FQGNSA. This CDR3 contains 14 residues. Trimming removed 4 bases at V and 4 bases at J, with 12 bases between. CDR3: CASSSGLGADTQYF. The CDR3, as DNA: TGTGCCAGCAGCTCGGGACTGGGAGCAGATACGCAGTATTTT.

This chain connects TRBV5-4 to TRBJ1-2, with TRBD1 identical over 7 bases. From germline, CDR1 is SGHNT and CDR2 YYREEE (reference sequence). The V segment lost 4 bases and the J segment 2 bases; nucleotides outside the gene matches: 5. There are 14 residues in the CDR3. CDR3 region: CASSDKGQNYGYTF. For the CDR3, the DNA is TGTGCCAGCAGCGACAAGGGACAGAACTATGGCTACACCTTC.

The chain is built from TRBV29-1 and TRBJ1-1, with TRBD1 as a possible D gene (5 bases). Germline lookup yields CDR1 SQVTM and CDR2 ANQGSEA. The ends were cut back, 4 bases at V and 1 base at J, with 10 bases in the middle. The CDR3 sequence is 13 residues long. CDR3 sequence (DNA): TGCAGCGTTGCGGTCAGGGAGAACACTGAAGCTTTCTTT. The encoded protein is CSVAVRENTEAFF.

The chain has TRBV29-1 and TRBJ1-1, with no clear D. The CDR3 is 14 residues long. Trimming left V 4 bases short and J 0 bases short, with 12 bases between. CDR1 and CDR2 from the germline V gene are SQVTM and ANQGSEA. The CDR3 loop reads CSVAPPAMNTEAFF. The CDR3, as DNA: TGCAGCGTTGCCCCGCCAGCCATGAACACTGAAGCTTTCTTT. The complete variable domain, with remaining parts taken from reference TRBV29-1 and TRBJ1-1, reads SAVISQKPSRDICQRGTSLTIQCQVDSQVTMMFWYRQQPGQSLTLIATANQGSEATYESGFVIDKFPISRPNLTFSTLTVSNMSPEDSSIYLCSVAPPAMNTEAFFGQGTRLTVV.

The V call is TRBV6-5, the J call TRBJ2-2; 9 nucleotides agree with TRBD1. The CDR3 covers 14 residues. Germline CDR1 and CDR2: MNHEY and SVGAGI. The junction had 7 bases not matched to a gene; V was cut back by 8 bases and J by 6 bases. CDR3 sequence: CASQDRGSAGELFF. The CDR3 bases are TGTGCCAGCCAAGACAGGGGGTCGGCCGGGGAGCTGTTTTTT.

The chain employs TRBV4-3 and TRBJ2-2; 7 positions agree with TRBD2. The length of the CDR3 is 15 residues. Germline CDR1 and CDR2: LGHNA and YSLEER. V gave up 0 bases and J gave up 5 bases; unmatched junction bases: 3. CDR3 bases: TGCGCCAGCAGCCAAGAGGGAGGGATGACCGGGGAGCTGTTTTTT. It encodes CASSQEGGMTGELFF.

V usage is TRBV11-2 and J usage is TRBJ2-7, with D hard to call. The CDR3 runs 13 residues. CDR1 and CDR2 (germline): SGHAT, FQNNGV. V gave up 0 bases and J gave up 5 bases, with 8 bases separating them. CDR3 nucleotide sequence: TGTGCCAGCAGCTTAGAGCAAACCAACGAGCAGTACTTC. Its protein product is CASSLEQTNEQYF.

The rearrangement links TRBV27 to TRBJ1-2; D is unresolved. The V gene's germline CDR1 is MNHEY and CDR2 SMNVEV (reference sequence). V was pared by 3 bases and J by 5 bases, with 10 bases between. CDR3 length: 13 residues. CDR3 nucleotide sequence: TGTGCCAGCAGTTTGGTTTCCGGGTATGGCTACACCTTC. It encodes CASSLVSGYGYTF.

The chain employs TRBV9 and TRBJ2-2; D may be TRBD1 (6 bases). V was shortened by 1 base and J by 5 bases, with 12 bases between the two germline ends. CDR3 length: 15 residues. Germline-derived CDR1 and CDR2 are SGDLS and YYNGEE. The CDR3 DNA sequence: TGTGCCAGCAGCGTAATTCAGGGGAGTACCGGGGAGCTGTTTTTT. Its translation is CASSVIQGSTGELFF.

This clone was seen a few times. The chain carries TRBV9 and TRBJ2-2, with TRBD1 matching over 10 bases. From germline, CDR1 is SGDLS and CDR2 YYNGEE. Germline trimming cut 4 bases from V and 7 bases from J; bases unmatched to any gene: 7. This CDR3 is built from 15 residues. In nucleotides, the CDR3 is TGTGCCAGCAGCACTCGGACAGGGGGTGTCGGGGAGCTGTTTTTT. Amino acid sequence: CASSTRTGGVGELFF.

V and J are TRBV5-1 and TRBJ2-1; 7 bases agree with TRBD1. The CDR3 is 16 amino acids. Germline lookup yields CDR1 SGHRS and CDR2 YFSETQ. V shed 4 bases and J 5 bases; nucleotides not matched to a gene: 12. CDR3 sequence reads: CASSPGTVGFNNEQFF. The DNA for the CDR3 is TGCGCCAGCAGCCCCGGGACAGTGGGATTTAACAATGAGCAGTTCTTC.

The chain uses TRBV29-1 and TRBJ2-7, with a possible D match to TRBD1 (6 bases). Trimming cost V 7 bases and J 0 bases, with 10 bases left between them. Germline CDR1 is SQVTM and CDR2 is ANQGSEA. The CDR3 is 12 residues long. CDR3 region: CSAWTVSYEQYF. The CDR3 bases are TGCAGCGCTTGGACAGTCTCCTACGAGCAGTACTTC.

This rearrangement joins TRBV29-1 to TRBJ1-6, with D possibly matching TRBD1 (5 bases). The CDR3 contains 12 residues. Germline CDR1 is SQVTM and CDR2 is ANQGSEA. Trimming left V 8 bases short and J 9 bases short, with 14 bases between. This CDR3 is CSTTGAGSPLHF. The DNA for the CDR3 is TGCAGCACCACTGGGGCGGGTTCACCCCTCCACTTT.

The chain recombines TRBV29-1 with TRBJ1-2; D not certain. CDR3 size: 15 residues. Per the germline V gene, CDR1 is SQVTM and CDR2 is ANQGSEA. V lost 1 base and J lost 2, with 14 bases in between. CDR3 in DNA: TGCAGCGTTGAAGGGGTTGGTGACGGGAACTATGGCTACACCTTC. Amino acids: CSVEGVGDGNYGYTF. Variable domain in full (rest from reference TRBV29-1 and TRBJ1-2): SAVISQKPSRDICQRGTSLTIQCQVDSQVTMMFWYRQQPGQSLTLIATANQGSEATYESGFVIDKFPISRPNLTFSTLTVSNMSPEDSSIYLCSVEGVGDGNYGYTFGSGTRLTVV.

The rearrangement links TRBV5-1 to TRBJ2-7; D gene uncertain. There are 13 residues in the CDR3. The ends were cut back, 1 base at V and 3 bases at J, with 8 bases in the middle. Germline V gene data show CDR1 as SGHRS and CDR2 as YFSETQ. In nucleotides, the CDR3 is TGCGCCAGCAGCTTGCAGGATAACTACGAGCAGTACTTC. This encodes CASSLQDNYEQYF.